What follows are 26 T cell receptor beta chains derived from one specimen sequenced in a study of T cell changes during pregnancy in multiple sclerosis (dated by TCRdb to the late 2010s). Libraries were constructed by the immunoSEQ multiplex PCR assay. TCRdb limited this immuneACCESS table to in-frame rearrangements with V and J called. A share of clones is missing; checked studies link under half to unresolved V genes, and the rest is unexplained. For this sample the table gives 40,000 or so clones, of which about 90% were detected only once. The ten largest clones capture roughly 0.52% of the sample. The sequencing used CD4+ T cells from peripheral blood mononuclear cells, collected before pregnancy. The receptor source for this set is a female donor with multiple sclerosis, enrolled in a pregnancy study.

The chain is built from TRBV7-9 and TRBJ1-5, with D unclear. Trimming pared 4 bases from V and 0 bases from J, leaving 13 bases between. The CDR3 runs to 16 residues. Germline loops: CDR1 SEHNR, CDR2 FQNEAQ (reference sequence). The CDR3 here is CASSSYSGYSNQPQHF. For the CDR3, the DNA is TGTGCCAGCAGCTCCTATTCCGGTTATAGCAATCAGCCCCAGCATTTT.

This sequence joins TRBV9 and TRBJ1-1; D remains ambiguous. V was pared by 4 bases and J by 0 bases, with 13 bases between. CDR1 is SGDLS and CDR2 is YYNGEE in the germline V gene. CDR3 length: 15 residues. This CDR3 is CASSPQTDMNTEAFF. Written as DNA, the CDR3 is TGTGCCAGCAGCCCACAGACCGACATGAACACTGAAGCTTTCTTT.

This clone occurred once. The rearrangement joins TRBV5-1 to TRBJ2-3; D might be TRBD2 (6 bases). This CDR3 is built from 15 residues. The germline V and J ends were trimmed by 3 bases and 0 bases, with 11 bases remaining between them. From germline, CDR1 is SGHRS and CDR2 YFSETQ. The CDR3 region has the DNA TGCGCCAGCAGCTCCGGGGGTCGGAGCACAGATACGCAGTATTTT. It encodes CASSSGGRSTDTQYF.

The chain recombines TRBV4-2 with TRBJ2-3, with TRBD2 matching over 8 bases. Trimming cost V 4 bases and J 5 bases; bases outside gene matches: 11. Germline V lookup: CDR1 LGHNA, CDR2 YNFKEQ. CDR3 size: 16 residues. CDR3 loop: CASSPLAGGAKDTQYF. CDR3 nucleotide sequence: TGTGCCAGCAGCCCCCTGGCCGGGGGGGCGAAAGATACGCAGTATTTT.

The genes are TRBV7-6 and TRBJ2-5; D not certain. The CDR3 totals 15 residues. The germline gives CDR1 SGHVS, CDR2 FNYEAQ. The V end was cut by 1 base, the J end by 1 base, with 10 bases between. The CDR3, as DNA: TGTGCCAGCAGCTTAGTATATAGTAGCCAAGAGACCCAGTACTTC. The encoded protein is CASSLVYSSQETQYF.

V and J are TRBV9 and TRBJ2-1; TRBD2 aligns across 7 bases. This CDR3 region has 15 residues. Germline CDR1 and CDR2: SGDLS and YYNGEE. V dropped 4 bases and J dropped 1; count of bases not matched to a gene: 5. CDR3: CASSPRLASYNEQFF. The CDR3 nucleotides read TGTGCCAGCAGCCCACGACTAGCTTCCTACAATGAGCAGTTCTTC.

V is TRBV6-6 and J is TRBJ2-7; no reliable D call. Germline assignment: CDR1 MNHNY and CDR2 SVGAGI (reference sequence). Between the trimmed V and J ends, which lost 5 bases and 3 bases, there was a span of 11 bases. This CDR3 has 13 amino acids. CDR3: CASSPNTDYEQYF. Written as DNA, the CDR3 is TGTGCCAGCAGTCCAAACACAGACTACGAGCAGTACTTC.

The chain links TRBV29-1 to TRBJ2-3; 9 bases are shared with TRBD2. V trimming: 7 bases; J trimming: 6 bases; junction bases outside the gene matches: 8. CDR1 and CDR2 (germline): SQVTM, ANQGSEA. There are 13 residues in the CDR3. CDR3 sequence (DNA): TGCAGCGCCTTAGCGGGGGCCTGGGATACGCAGTATTTT. Translating gives CSALAGAWDTQYF.

This clone appeared once. The V gene is TRBV7-2, the J gene TRBJ1-1; 7 nucleotides agree with TRBD1. CDR1 is SGHTA, CDR2 FQGNSA, per germline. The CDR3 covers 13 residues. The V and J ends lost 1 base and 7 bases, in that order; junction bases with no gene match: 3. CDR3 nucleotides: TGTGCCAGCAGCTTAGTTCGGACAGGTGAAGCTTTCTTT. It encodes CASSLVRTGEAFF.

The DNA for the CDR3 is TGCGCCAGCAGGGCCTGGGCGGGATCTGCCTACGAGCAGTACTTC. Translating it yields CASRAWAGSAYEQYF. This sequence joins TRBV10-2 and TRBJ2-7; a weak D match, TRBD2 (6 bases). CDR1 is WSHSY and CDR2 is SAAADI in the germline V gene. The CDR3 consists of 15 residues. Trimming pared 6 bases from V and 2 bases from J, leaving 17 bases between.

The V and J genes are TRBV19 and TRBJ1-2; 11 positions match TRBD1. V trimming: 5 bases; J trimming: 8 bases; junction bases outside the gene matches: 10. This CDR3 is 15 amino acids long. Germline assignment: CDR1 LNHDA and CDR2 SQIVND (reference sequence). CDR3 region: CASSLPGQGVVGYTF. The DNA for the CDR3 is TGTGCCAGTAGTCTACCGGGACAGGGGGTCGTGGGCTACACCTTC. Based on the CDR3 plus reference TRBV19 and TRBJ1-2, the full variable domain is DGGITQSPKYLFRKEGQNVTLSCEQNLNHDAMYWYRQDPGQGLRLIYYSQIVNDFQKGDIAEGYSVSREKKESFPLTVTSAQKNPTAFYLCASSLPGQGVVGYTFGSGTRLTVV.

V usage is TRBV18 and J usage is TRBJ2-6; perhaps TRBD1 as D (6 bases). V was pared by 5 bases and J by 2 bases, with 10 bases between. The CDR3 sequence is 15 residues long. From germline, CDR1 is KGHSH and CDR2 LQKENI. The CDR3 nucleotides are TGTGCCAGCTCATACCGACAGGCTGGGGCCAACGTCCTGACTTTC. Translating gives CASSYRQAGANVLTF.

The genes are TRBV6-1 and TRBJ1-5; D uncertain. Trimming pared 2 bases from V and 4 bases from J, leaving 6 bases between. Germline loops: CDR1 MNHNS, CDR2 SASEGT. There are 13 residues in the CDR3. This chain's CDR3 is CASSERGNQPQHF. The CDR3 coding sequence is TGTGCCAGCAGTGAAAGAGGGAATCAGCCCCAGCATTTT.

This chain joins TRBV30 and TRBJ2-1; maybe TRBD2 (7 bases). Germline-derived CDR1 and CDR2 are GTSNPN and SVGIG (reference sequence). This CDR3 region has 16 residues. V lost 0 bases, J lost 0 bases, and 12 bases lay in between. This chain's CDR3 is CAWSVGGGGSYNEQFF. The DNA of the CDR3 is TGTGCCTGGAGTGTGGGGGGCGGGGGCTCCTACAATGAGCAGTTCTTC.

This chain connects TRBV10-2 to TRBJ2-1; 9 bases fit TRBD1. The CDR3 contains 14 residues. CDR1 is WSHSY and CDR2 is SAAADI in the germline V gene. Trimming took 2 bases from V and 9 from J; bases not matched to a gene: 5. The CDR3 loop is CASSEGQGLAEQFF. CDR3 coding DNA: TGCGCCAGCAGTGAGGGACAGGGGCTTGCTGAGCAGTTCTTC.

V gene TRBV7-2 combines with J gene TRBJ1-3; D uncertain. V was pared by 1 base and J by 5 bases, with 9 bases between. This CDR3 region has 14 residues. From germline, CDR1 is SGHTA and CDR2 FQGNSA. The CDR3 here is CASSLDLGRNTIYF. The CDR3 DNA reads TGTGCCAGCAGCTTAGATCTTGGCAGAAACACCATATATTTT.

The chain links TRBV2 to TRBJ1-6; TRBD1 aligns across 11 bases. The germline CDR1 and CDR2 sequences are SNHLY and FYNNEI. The CDR3 extends over 14 amino acids. The V segment lost 6 bases and the J segment 10 bases; nucleotides outside the gene matches: 5. The DNA for the CDR3 is TGTGCCAGCAGCGGGACAGGGGGAGGATCACCCCTCCACTTT. As protein: CASSGTGGGSPLHF.

The rearrangement joins TRBV11-3 to TRBJ2-7; TRBD1 matches 8 bases. The CDR3 runs to 15 residues. From germline, CDR1 is SGHNT and CDR2 YENEEA. Trimming cost V 5 bases and J 3 bases; bases outside gene matches: 9. CDR3 nucleotides: TGTGCCAGCAGCCCCAGGACAGGGCCCCTCTACGAGCAGTACTTC. Protein: CASSPRTGPLYEQYF. Combining the CDR3 with reference TRBV11-3 and TRBJ2-7 gives the whole variable domain EAGVVQSPRYKIIEKKQPVAFWCNPISGHNTLYWYLQNLGQGPELLIRYENEEAVDDSQLPKDRFSAERLKGVDSTLKIQPAELGDSAVYLCASSPRTGPLYEQYFGPGTRLTVT.

CDR3 sequence (DNA): TGTGCCAGCAGCCCTCGGACAGGGTCGGGAAAACTGTTTTTT. Protein sequence: CASSPRTGSGKLFF. The V gene is TRBV7-9, the J gene TRBJ1-4, with TRBD1 identical over 8 bases. The ends lost 5 bases at V and 10 bases at J; junction bases unmatched: 9. CDR1 is SEHNR and CDR2 is FQNEAQ in the germline V gene (reference sequence). The CDR3 contains 14 residues.

The chain has TRBV9 and TRBJ1-2; 9 bases match TRBD1. Germline trimming cut 5 bases from V and 4 bases from J; bases unmatched to any gene: 9. Per germline, CDR1 SGDLS and CDR2 YYNGEE. The CDR3 has 15 residues. DNA of the CDR3: TGTGCCAGCAGAGCCGGGACAGGGATGGGCTATGGCTACACCTTC. It encodes CASRAGTGMGYGYTF.

The chain recombines TRBV6-1 with TRBJ1-3; TRBD1 aligns across 7 bases. This CDR3 comprises 14 residues. V dropped 5 bases and J dropped 1; count of bases not matched to a gene: 2. Per the germline V gene, CDR1 is MNHNS and CDR2 is SASEGT. Written as DNA, the CDR3 is TGTGCCAGCAGTACAGGGGATTCTGGAAACACCATATATTTT. It specifies CASSTGDSGNTIYF.

Here the CDR3 reads CATSITGSYEQYF. Written as DNA, the CDR3 is TGTGCCACCAGTATAACAGGGTCCTACGAGCAGTACTTC. V gene TRBV19 combines with J gene TRBJ2-7; perhaps TRBD1 as D (6 bases). CDR1 is LNHDA, CDR2 SQIVND, per germline (reference sequence). Trimming left V 10 bases short and J 1 base short, with 14 bases between. The CDR3 is made up of 13 amino acids. Full variable domain (missing parts from reference TRBV19 and TRBJ2-7): DGGITQSPKYLFRKEGQNVTLSCEQNLNHDAMYWYRQDPGQGLRLIYYSQIVNDFQKGDIAEGYSVSREKKESFPLTVTSAQKNPTAFYLCATSITGSYEQYFGPGTRLTVT.

The chain combines TRBV4-1 with TRBJ1-4; perhaps TRBD1 as D (5 bases). The V gene lost 1 base and the J gene lost 4 bases, with 16 bases spanning the gap. From germline, CDR1 is MGHRA and CDR2 YSYEKL. The CDR3 is 17 amino acids. The CDR3 DNA reads TGCGCCAGCAGCCAAGTGAGTGTGGGGCTGTTTAATGAAAAACTGTTTTTT. Amino acids: CASSQVSVGLFNEKLFF.

The gene calls are TRBV27 and TRBJ2-5; weak D call: TRBD1 (5 bases). With 0 bases removed from V and 2 bases from J, the gap between germline ends came to 10 bases. The CDR3 runs 15 residues. Germline CDR1 is MNHEY and CDR2 is SMNVEV (reference sequence). CDR3 loop: CASSLSWTRQETQYF. CDR3 bases: TGTGCCAGCAGTTTATCGTGGACACGTCAAGAGACCCAGTACTTC.

The rearrangement uses TRBV7-2 and TRBJ2-3; 12 bases align to TRBD2. V gave up 1 base and J gave up 7 bases; unmatched junction bases: 3. This CDR3 comprises 15 residues. Germline-derived CDR1 and CDR2 are SGHTA and FQGNSA. CDR3 bases: TGTGCCAGCAGCTTAGGGCTAGCGGGGGGGTATACGCAGTATTTT. Translation gives CASSLGLAGGYTQYF.

The rearrangement links TRBV19 to TRBJ2-7; tentatively, D is TRBD1 (5 bases). The CDR3 loop spans 13 amino acids. Deletions cut 5 bases from V and 3 bases from J, with 11 bases between. In germline, CDR1 is LNHDA, CDR2 SQIVND (reference sequence). The CDR3 here is CASSATQGYEQYF. The DNA for the CDR3 is TGTGCCAGTAGTGCGACGCAGGGCTACGAGCAGTACTTC.